This T cell receptor beta chain comes out of a study of T cell responses to AZD1222 COVID-19 vaccine. Findings and caveats of the study: Reportedly, nearly half the spike-specific TCRs target unmutated variant regions.

TCRdb's copy holds only in-frame clones and misses some; the assay was immunoSEQ multiplex PCR. The data hold some 120,000 clones, with 75% to 90% observed a single time. CDR1 and CDR2 from the germline V gene are SEHNR and FQNEAQ (reference sequence). Trimming removed 1 base from V and 1 base from J, with 11 bases in between. The CDR3 is 15 residues long. Turning to this clone: Its target is unknown.

This TCR derives from an adult in good health. Sequencing was performed on peripheral blood, taken on day 0 of MenACWY control vaccination. The V gene is TRBV7-9, the J gene TRBJ2-7; D is possibly TRBD1 (6 bases). CDR3 sequence: CASSLGTVSSYEQYF. DNA of the CDR3: TGTGCCAGCAGCTTAGGGACAGTCTCGTCCTACGAGCAGTACTTC.